The present entry profiles one T cell receptor beta chain with its context. What it binds is unknown. Sequencing relied on immunoSEQ assay v3.0, run at survey level. Using immunoSEQ multiplex PCR, the repertoire was profiled, and TCRdb retains in-frame clones only, with some absent. The data show tens of thousands of clones, 70% to 90% seen once. This sample was included in a study of long-term antiretroviral therapy in people with HIV. The CDR3 is made up of 14 amino acids. Germline V gene data show CDR1 as LGHNA and CDR2 as YSLEER. V dropped 4 bases and J dropped 0 bases, with 8 bases sitting between them. Broader study findings: Regardless of time point, clones expanded before ART dominated the repertoire. Blood dates from about 2003 to 2018, possibly under older ART regimens. Post-ART samples showed increased diversity that remained below transplant donor control levels. HIV repertoires covered narrower CDR3 length ranges than controls did.

The chain recombines TRBV4-3 with TRBJ2-3; D assignment may be TRBD1 or TRBD2 (5 bases each). The sample here was unsorted PBMCs, taken 1.1 years after starting antiretroviral therapy. The origin of this receptor is a man younger than 30 with HIV. CDR3 amino acids: CASSPGRSTDTQYF. Written as DNA, the CDR3 is TGCGCCAGCAGCCCGGGACGGAGCACAGATACGCAGTATTTT.